Included here is one T cell receptor beta chain sequence, with context. Its specificity is unknown. The study profiled TCR beta VDJ and CDR3 using genomic DNA as template. TCRdb fed the reads into MiXCR, producing one record per CDR3 protein. The table lists about 180,000 distinct CDR3 sequences, nearly 65% of them singletons. V dropped 2 bases and J dropped 6; count of bases not matched to a gene: 15. Germline assignment: CDR1 SGDLS and CDR2 YYNGEE. This CDR3 is 18 amino acids long. The data are from a study of CD8+CD57+ T cells in acquired aplastic anemia. Study conclusions and caveats: Patients versus controls showed no significant CD8+ Simpson's diversity difference.

Selection for sequencing was limited to patients who had shown CD8+CD57+ cell expansion by flow cytometry. The receptor comes from a human donor with aplastic anemia. The sequenced sample consisted of sorted CD4+, CD8+, or CD8+CD57+ T cells (not recorded which) from PBMCs. This chain connects TRBV9 to TRBJ2-1; 9 nucleotides align to TRBD2. This CDR3 is CASSVQGVIAGARNEQFF. CDR3 sequence (DNA): TGTGCCAGCAGCGTTCAGGGGGTAATAGCGGGAGCTCGCAATGAGCAGTTCTTC.